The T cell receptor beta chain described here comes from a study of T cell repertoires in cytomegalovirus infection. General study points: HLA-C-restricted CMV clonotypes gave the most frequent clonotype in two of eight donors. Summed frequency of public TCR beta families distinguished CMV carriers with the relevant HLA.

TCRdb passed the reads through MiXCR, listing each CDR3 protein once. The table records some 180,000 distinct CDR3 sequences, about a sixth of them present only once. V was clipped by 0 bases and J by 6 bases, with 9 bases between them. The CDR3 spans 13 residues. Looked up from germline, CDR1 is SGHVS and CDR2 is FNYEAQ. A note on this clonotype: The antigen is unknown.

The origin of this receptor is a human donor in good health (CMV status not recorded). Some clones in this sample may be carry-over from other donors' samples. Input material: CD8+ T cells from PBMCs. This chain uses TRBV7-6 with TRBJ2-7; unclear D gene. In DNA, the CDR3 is TGTGCCAGCAGCTTAGCGGGGTCTAGCGAGCAGTACTTC. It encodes CASSLAGSSEQYF.